This T cell receptor (beta chain) was recorded in a study of blood T cells in healthy people across ages. The germline gives CDR1 SGHTA, CDR2 FQGNSA. This CDR3 spans 16 amino acids. The V end was cut by 5 bases, the J end by 7 bases, with 24 bases between. A second roughly 6 to 12 cycle PCR used barcoded and J-beta primers. TCRdb reprocessed the 5' RACE reads via MiXCR and lists one record per CDR3 protein. Of 1.2 million to 1.5 million distinct CDR3 sequences in the sample, around two fifths were seen once. Study-level findings and limits: A conclusive naive versus antigen-experienced comparison was prevented by the unsorted PBMCs.

About this clonotype: Its antigen is not identified.

This receptor was identified in a woman under 30 in good health. The sequencing input was blood. The chain couples TRBV7-2 to TRBJ2-7; D call uncertain. CDR3 amino acids: CASSPPRAGVYNEQYF. The CDR3 DNA is TGTGCCAGCAGCCCCCCCCGGGCAGGAGTATATAATGAGCAGTACTTC.